A selection of T cell receptor beta chains follows, all from one sample in a study of T-cell reconstitution after alpha-beta-depleted transplantation in children. TCRdb reanalysed the PCR reads using MiXCR and keeps one entry per CDR3 protein. The sample has around 92,000 distinct CDR3 sequences, 9% to 15% seen once. This specimen consisted of PBMCs from the stem cell graft donor, obtained from the stem cell graft. The source of these receptors is a human donor who donated a stem cell graft to a child with inherited bone marrow failure. Both conserved end residues are part of each CDR3. The D gene is left open where the match is weak. Clone size is given for some rows only: seen once, a few or many times, or a class if the clone is expanded.

V gene	D gene	clone size	J gene	CDR3 protein	CDR3 DNA
TRBV15	-	many	TRBJ2-1	CATSRDGGLLLDEQFF	TGTGCCACCAGCAGAGATGGAGGACTACTGCTCGATGAGCAGTTCTTC
TRBV7-2	-	many	TRBJ2-7	CASSLGAATYEQYF	TGTGCCAGCAGCTTAGGGGCAGCAACCTACGAGCAGTACTTC
TRBV29-1	TRBD1	many	TRBJ2-7	CSGKTGGYEQYF	TGCAGCGGTAAGACAGGGGGCTACGAGCAGTACTTC
TRBV7-2	-	many	TRBJ2-3	CASSLAGGEDTQYF	TGTGCCAGCAGCTTAGCGGGGGGAGAGGATACGCAGTATTTT
TRBV5-1	-	many	TRBJ2-2	CASSLGSPNTGELFF	TGCGCCAGCAGCTTGGGCTCCCCGAACACCGGGGAGCTGTTTTTT
TRBV9	-	many	TRBJ2-1	CASSVVGSGEQFF	TGTGCCAGCAGCGTAGTTGGGTCGGGTGAGCAGTTCTTC
TRBV24-1	TRBD1	many	TRBJ1-1	CATSDPGQGAENAFF	TGTGCCACCAGTGACCCGGGACAGGGGGCGGAGAATGCTTTCTTT
TRBV5-1	-	many	TRBJ2-1	CASSPGLASSYNEQFF	TGCGCCAGCAGCCCGGGACTCGCTAGCTCCTACAATGAGCAGTTCTTC
TRBV5-1	-	-	TRBJ2-2	CASSLLGERSAGELFF	TGCGCCAGCAGCTTGTTGGGAGAGCGATCCGCCGGGGAGCTGTTTTTT
TRBV5-1	-	many	TRBJ2-6	CASTDGGSGANVLTF	TGCGCCAGCACCGATGGGGGGTCTGGGGCCAACGTCCTGACTTTC
TRBV7-3	-	many	TRBJ2-7	CASSLRPSPSYEQYF	TGTGCCAGCAGCTTACGACCCAGCCCCTCCTACGAGCAGTACTTC
TRBV7-3	-	many	TRBJ1-2	CASSPGGSGYGYTF	TGTGCCAGCAGCCCTGGGGGCTCCGGGTATGGCTACACCTTC
TRBV7-8	-	many	TRBJ2-5	CASSPDRQETQYF	TGTGCCAGCAGCCCAGACCGTCAAGAGACCCAGTACTTC
TRBV18	-	many	TRBJ1-1	CASSPGAWDTEAFF	TGTGCCAGCTCCCCAGGGGCTTGGGACACTGAAGCTTTCTTT
TRBV5-1	-	many	TRBJ2-2	CASSPRTTTGELFF	TGCGCCAGCAGCCCCCGGACTACCACCGGGGAGCTGTTTTTT
TRBV12-3/TRBV12-4	-	many	TRBJ1-1	CASSLGGQEKAFF	TGTGCCAGCAGTTTAGGGGGCCAGGAAAAAGCTTTCTTT
TRBV12-3/TRBV12-4	-	few	TRBJ2-5	CASSLDPSTQETQYF	TGTGCCAGCAGTTTGGATCCCTCTACTCAAGAGACCCAGTACTTC
TRBV10-3	TRBD2	many	TRBJ2-3	CAISESSGLAGGTDTQYF	TGTGCCATCAGTGAGTCAAGCGGTCTAGCGGGGGGAACAGATACGCAGTATTTT
TRBV19	-	many	TRBJ1-1	CASSALLGSGTEAFF	TGTGCCAGTAGTGCCCTTTTAGGGTCGGGCACTGAAGCTTTCTTT
TRBV11-2	-	many	TRBJ1-1	CASSLGARGTEAFF	TGTGCCAGCAGTCTTGGTGCACGGGGCACTGAAGCTTTCTTT
TRBV10-3	-	many	TRBJ2-6	CAISRNRDSGANVLTF	TGTGCCATCAGTAGGAACCGAGACTCTGGGGCCAACGTCCTGACTTTC
TRBV7-2	TRBD1	-	TRBJ2-4	CASSSFPRGRENIQYF	TGTGCCAGCAGCTCTTTCCCCAGGGGGCGCGAAAACATTCAGTACTTC
TRBV20-1	TRBD2	-	TRBJ2-1	CSVDVSGREYNEQFF	TGCAGTGTAGACGTTAGCGGGAGGGAGTACAATGAGCAGTTCTTC
TRBV6-2/TRBV6-3	-	many	TRBJ1-6	CASSTGQGYSPLHF	TGTGCCAGCAGTACGGGACAAGGCTATTCACCCCTCCACTTT
TRBV28	TRBD1	many	TRBJ1-2	CASSFVGGFDYGYTF	TGTGCCAGCAGTTTCGTAGGGGGCTTTGACTATGGCTACACCTTC
TRBV11-3	-	few	TRBJ2-1	CASSLVVEQFF	TGTGCCAGCAGCTTAGTCGTCGAGCAGTTCTTC
TRBV6-6	TRBD1	few	TRBJ2-1	CASSSQGQVEQFF	TGTGCCAGCAGTTCTCAGGGACAGGTTGAGCAGTTCTTC
TRBV7-9	-	few	TRBJ2-5	CASTPRVLETQYF	TGTGCCAGCACTCCCCGGGTATTAGAGACCCAGTACTTC